These 11 T cell receptor beta chains were sequenced from one sample in a study of shared T cell receptors in the human thymus. TCRdb's table, derived via immunoSEQ multiplex PCR, lists solely in-frame clones and lacks some. The sample yields about 730,000 clones, 70% to 90% seen once. These data were likewise used in another study, on human thymus T cells.

Sample: thymocytes. These receptors were obtained from a girl under three years old with a congenital heart defect.

This clone was found once. The CDR3 nucleotides are TGTGCCAGCAGCTTGGAAGGGGGGCACAGGGGGCTCTCCAAAAACATTCAGTACTTC. Its protein is CASSLEGGHRGLSKNIQYF. V is TRBV5-6 and J is TRBJ2-4, with TRBD1 matching 9 bases. V gave up 0 bases and J gave up 2 bases; unmatched junction bases: 12. The CDR3 spans 19 residues. CDR1 SGHDT and CDR2 YYEEEE come from the germline V gene.

The chain employs TRBV19 and TRBJ1-1; no reliable D call. Trimming removed 7 bases from V and 10 bases from J, with 22 bases in between. Germline lookup yields CDR1 LNHDA and CDR2 SQIVND (reference sequence). There are 14 residues in the CDR3. The CDR3, as DNA: TGTGCCAGTATTGATAGCGTGAGAAGGTATGCAGCTTTCTTT. Amino acid sequence: CASIDSVRRYAAFF.

V is TRBV9 and J is TRBJ1-1; D is possibly TRBD1 (5 bases). The CDR3 sequence is 14 residues long. V was pared by 3 bases and J by 3 bases, with 12 bases between. The germline CDR1 and CDR2 sequences are SGDLS and YYNGEE. CDR3: CASSGGRGDTEAFF. For the CDR3, the DNA is TGTGCCAGCAGCGGGGGCCGGGGGGACACTGAAGCTTTCTTT. Full variable domain (missing parts from reference TRBV9 and TRBJ1-1): DSGVTQTPKHLITATGQRVTLRCSPRSGDLSVYWYQQSLDQGLQFLIQYYNGEERAKGNILERFSAQQFPDLHSELNLSSLELGDSALYFCASSGGRGDTEAFFGQGTRLTVV.

V is TRBV7-2 and J is TRBJ1-1; D unclear. The germline V gene encodes CDR1 SGHTA and CDR2 FQGNSA. There are 13 residues in the CDR3. With 3 bases removed from V and 2 bases from J, the gap between germline ends came to 7 bases. The chain's CDR3 is CASSFMLNTEAFF. The CDR3 nucleotides are TGTGCCAGCAGCTTTATGCTAAACACTGAAGCTTTCTTT.

The chain links TRBV18 to TRBJ2-1; 9 positions match TRBD2. Unmatched junction bases numbered 10, after V lost 3 bases and J lost 4 bases. This CDR3 region has 17 residues. CDR1 KGHSH and CDR2 LQKENI come from the germline V gene. CDR3 amino acids: CASSPWGGGANYNEQFF. DNA for the CDR3: TGTGCCAGCTCACCCTGGGGCGGGGGGGCCAATTACAATGAGCAGTTCTTC.

This chain links TRBV4-3 with TRBJ1-2; D is perhaps TRBD1 (5 bases). The germline gives CDR1 LGHNA, CDR2 YSLEER. The CDR3 consists of 16 residues. V lost 0 bases, J lost 0 bases, and 11 bases lay in between. CDR3 sequence reads: CASSQERGLPNYGYTF. The CDR3 DNA reads as TGCGCCAGCAGCCAAGAGAGGGGACTGCCTAACTATGGCTACACCTTC.

The chain links TRBV7-8 to TRBJ2-2; D remains ambiguous. The CDR3 has 15 amino acids. V was pared by 5 bases and J by 1 base, with 11 bases between. Germline V gives CDR1 SGHVS, CDR2 FQNEAQ. The CDR3 DNA follows: TGTGCCAGCAGCATTCCGCTAGGGAACACCGGGGAGCTGTTTTTT. Its protein product is CASSIPLGNTGELFF. The whole variable domain, remainder taken from reference TRBV7-8 and TRBJ2-2, is GAGVSQSPRYKVAKRGQDVALRCDPISGHVSLFWYQQALGQGPEFLTYFQNEAQLDKSGLPSDRFFAERPEGSVSTLKIQRTQQEDSAVYLCASSIPLGNTGELFFGEGSRLTVL.

This rearrangement joins TRBV19 to TRBJ1-1; 7 nucleotides align to TRBD1. Trimming cost V 8 bases and J 1 base; bases outside gene matches: 13. This CDR3 has 16 amino acids. Germline CDR1 is LNHDA and CDR2 is SQIVND (reference sequence). CDR3 nucleotides: TGTGCCAGTCCCGGGGCAGGGGGTGGGAGGAACACTGAAGCTTTCTTT. Translating it yields CASPGAGGGRNTEAFF.

About this clone: An end of the junction does not agree with germline; a read error may underlie this. This chain connects TRBV5-1 to TRBJ2-1, with D tentatively TRBD1 (6 bases). The germline gives CDR1 SGHRS, CDR2 YFSETQ. The CDR3 length is 13 residues. The chain's CDR3 is CASSPNEDSPKIF. DNA for the CDR3: TGCGCCAGCAGCCCTAATGAGGACAGTCCGAAAATCTTC.

This clone was seen a few times. The chain links TRBV19 to TRBJ1-2, with D possibly being TRBD1 (6 bases). V was clipped by 3 bases and J by 6 bases, with 11 bases between them. This CDR3 spans 13 amino acids. Germline V CDR1 and CDR2: LNHDA, SQIVND (reference sequence). As DNA, the CDR3 is TGTGCCAGTAGTATCACAGGGAAGGATGGCTACACCTTC. It yields the protein CASSITGKDGYTF. Full variable domain (outside the CDR3, taken from reference TRBV19 and TRBJ1-2): DGGITQSPKYLFRKEGQNVTLSCEQNLNHDAMYWYRQDPGQGLRLIYYSQIVNDFQKGDIAEGYSVSREKKESFPLTVTSAQKNPTAFYLCASSITGKDGYTFGSGTRLTVV.

The chain employs TRBV5-1 and TRBJ2-5; 7 bases line up with TRBD1. The J call may be wrong; the DNA end is better matched by TRBJ2-7. The CDR3 loop spans 14 amino acids. CDR1 and CDR2 from the germline V gene are SGHRS and YFSETQ. CDR3 in amino acids: CASSRTGTSYEQYF. CDR3 bases: TGCGCCAGCAGCCGGACAGGAACCTCCTACGAGCAGTACTTC.